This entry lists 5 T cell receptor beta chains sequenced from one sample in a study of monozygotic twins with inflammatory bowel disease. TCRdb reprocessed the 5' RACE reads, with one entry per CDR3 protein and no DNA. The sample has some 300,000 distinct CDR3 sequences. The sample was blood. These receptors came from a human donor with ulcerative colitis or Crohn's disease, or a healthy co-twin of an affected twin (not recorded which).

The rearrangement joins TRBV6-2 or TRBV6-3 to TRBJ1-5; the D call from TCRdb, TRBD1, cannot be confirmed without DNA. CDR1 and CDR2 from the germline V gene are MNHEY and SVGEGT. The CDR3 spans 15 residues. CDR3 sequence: CASTPGQHSNQPQHF.

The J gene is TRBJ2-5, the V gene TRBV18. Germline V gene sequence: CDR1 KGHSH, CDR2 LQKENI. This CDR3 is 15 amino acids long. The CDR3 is CASSRQEGFQETQYF.

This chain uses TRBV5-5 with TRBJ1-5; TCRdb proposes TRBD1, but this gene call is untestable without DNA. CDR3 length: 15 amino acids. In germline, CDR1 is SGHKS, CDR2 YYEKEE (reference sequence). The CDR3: CASSQNTGSHQPQHF.

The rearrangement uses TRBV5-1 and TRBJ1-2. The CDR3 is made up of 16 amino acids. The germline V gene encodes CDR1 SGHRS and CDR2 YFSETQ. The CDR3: CASSLAVQASNYSYTF.

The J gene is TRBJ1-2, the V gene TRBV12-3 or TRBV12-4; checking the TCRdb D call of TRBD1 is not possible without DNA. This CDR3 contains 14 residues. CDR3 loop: CASALRTTNYGYTF.